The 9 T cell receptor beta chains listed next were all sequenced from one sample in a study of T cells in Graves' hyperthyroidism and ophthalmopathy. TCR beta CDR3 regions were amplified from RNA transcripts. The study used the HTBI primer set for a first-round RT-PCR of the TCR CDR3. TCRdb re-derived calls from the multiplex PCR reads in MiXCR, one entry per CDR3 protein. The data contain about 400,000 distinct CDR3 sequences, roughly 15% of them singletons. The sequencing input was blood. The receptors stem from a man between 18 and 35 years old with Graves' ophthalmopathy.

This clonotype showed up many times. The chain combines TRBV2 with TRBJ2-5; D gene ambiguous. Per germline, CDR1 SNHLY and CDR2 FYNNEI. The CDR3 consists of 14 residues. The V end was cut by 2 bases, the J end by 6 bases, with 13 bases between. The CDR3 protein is CASSELQAGQTQYF. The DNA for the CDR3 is TGTGCCAGCAGTGAATTGCAGGCTGGACAGACCCAGTACTTC.

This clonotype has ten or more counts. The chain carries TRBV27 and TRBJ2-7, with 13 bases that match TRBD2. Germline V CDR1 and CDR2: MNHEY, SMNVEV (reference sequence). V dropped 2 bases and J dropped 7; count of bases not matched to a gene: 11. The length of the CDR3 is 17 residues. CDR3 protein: CASSLRGLAGIPREQYF. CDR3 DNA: TGTGCCAGCAGTTTAAGGGGACTAGCGGGGATCCCACGGGAGCAGTACTTC.

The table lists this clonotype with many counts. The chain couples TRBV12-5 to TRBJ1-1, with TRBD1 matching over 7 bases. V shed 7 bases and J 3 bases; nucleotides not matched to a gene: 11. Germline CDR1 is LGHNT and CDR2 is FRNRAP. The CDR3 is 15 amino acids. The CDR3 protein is CASDPPRGSHTEAFF. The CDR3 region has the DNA TGTGCTAGTGATCCTCCCAGGGGGTCGCACACTGAAGCTTTCTTT.

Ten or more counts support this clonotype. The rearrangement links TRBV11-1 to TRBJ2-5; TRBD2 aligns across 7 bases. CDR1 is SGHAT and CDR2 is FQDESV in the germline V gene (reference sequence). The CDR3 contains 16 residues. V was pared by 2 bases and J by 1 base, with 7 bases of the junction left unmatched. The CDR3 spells CASSLWPSGAQETQYF. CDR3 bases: TGTGCCAGCAGCTTATGGCCTAGCGGAGCCCAAGAGACCCAGTACTTC.

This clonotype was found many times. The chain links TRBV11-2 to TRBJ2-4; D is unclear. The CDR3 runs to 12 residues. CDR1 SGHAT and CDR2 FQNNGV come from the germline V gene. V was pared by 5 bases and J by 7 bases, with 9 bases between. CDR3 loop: CASSLLLNIQYF. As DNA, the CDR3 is TGTGCCAGCAGCCTCCTGCTGAACATTCAGTACTTC.

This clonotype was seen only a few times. Here the CDR3 DNA reads TGCGCCAGCAGTGAGACAGGACAGTACAATGAGCAGTTCTTC. Protein: CASSETGQYNEQFF. The chain is built from TRBV10-2 and TRBJ2-1; possible D gene TRBD1, 6 bases. Trimming removed 2 bases from V and 4 bases from J, with 9 bases in between. Per the germline V gene, CDR1 is WSHSY and CDR2 is SAAADI. CDR3 length: 14 residues.

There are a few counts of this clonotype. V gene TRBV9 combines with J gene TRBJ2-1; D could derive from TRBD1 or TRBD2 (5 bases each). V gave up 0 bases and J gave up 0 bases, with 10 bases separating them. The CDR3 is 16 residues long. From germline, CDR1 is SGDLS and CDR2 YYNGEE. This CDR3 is CASSVGGEVSYNEQFF. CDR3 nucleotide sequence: TGTGCCAGCAGCGTAGGAGGGGAAGTCTCCTACAATGAGCAGTTCTTC.

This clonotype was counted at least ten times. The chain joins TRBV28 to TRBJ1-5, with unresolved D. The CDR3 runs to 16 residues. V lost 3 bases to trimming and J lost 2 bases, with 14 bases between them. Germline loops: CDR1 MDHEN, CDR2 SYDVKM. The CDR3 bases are TGTGCCAGCAGTTTGTCGGTTGGGTTTCGCAATCAGCCCCAGCATTTT. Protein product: CASSLSVGFRNQPQHF.

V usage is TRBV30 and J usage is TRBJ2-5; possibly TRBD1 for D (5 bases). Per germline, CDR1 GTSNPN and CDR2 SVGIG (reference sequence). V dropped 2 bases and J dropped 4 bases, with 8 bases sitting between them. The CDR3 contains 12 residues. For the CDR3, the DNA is TGTGCCTGGAGTCAAAGGGGAGAGACCCAGTACTTC. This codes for CAWSQRGETQYF.